This entry lists 32 T cell receptor beta chains sequenced from one sample in a study of identical twins. TCRdb independently ran MiXCR on the 5' RACE reads; one entry per CDR3 protein. The table has about 890,000 distinct CDR3 sequences, 10% to 15% seen once. These data were likewise used in another study, on yellow fever vaccine responses in identical twins.

Input material: PBMCs. The source is a young woman in good health.

In this sample, this clonotype turned up many times. This chain connects TRBV15 to TRBJ1-3; tentatively, D is TRBD1 (5 bases). Germline CDR1 is LNHNV and CDR2 is YYDKDF (reference sequence). V was pared by 3 bases and J by 3 bases, with 12 bases between. The CDR3 has 15 amino acids. The CDR3 DNA follows: TGTGCCACCAGCAGCGGGACTTCAAATGGAAACACCATATATTTT. Translated: CATSSGTSNGNTIYF.

This chain uses TRBV10-1 with TRBJ1-5; 7 positions agree with TRBD1. Germline loops: CDR1 WNHNN, CDR2 SYGVQD (reference sequence). The CDR3 totals 13 residues. With V trimmed by 2 bases and J by 6 bases, 1 base remained unmatched. The CDR3 region has the DNA TGCGCCAGCAGTGAGACAGGGGCTCAGCCCCAGCATTTT. Amino acid sequence: CASSETGAQPQHF.

This clonotype was recorded a few times. The chain joins TRBV28 to TRBJ2-7; TRBD1 matches 10 bases. V lost 5 bases to trimming and J lost 4 bases; unmatched junction nucleotides: 8. The germline V gene encodes CDR1 MDHEN and CDR2 SYDVKM. There are 15 residues in the CDR3. The CDR3 reads CASSAGTGALYEQYV. CDR3 DNA: TGTGCCAGCAGTGCCGGGACAGGGGCTCTATACGAGCAGTACGTC.

This clonotype occurred a few times. The chain couples TRBV3-1 to TRBJ1-1; D is unclear. This CDR3 has 14 amino acids. Germline lookup yields CDR1 LGHDT and CDR2 YNNKEL (reference sequence). Trimming shortened V by 2 bases and J by 4 bases, and 11 bases separated the two germline ends. The CDR3 nucleotides read TGTGCCAGCAGCCAAACCGCCAAGGGCACTGAAGCTTTCTTT. This translates into CASSQTAKGTEAFF.

This clonotype has a count of ten or more. The genes are TRBV5-1 and TRBJ2-3; the D is unclear. Germline V gene lookup returns CDR1 SGHRS and CDR2 YFSETQ. V lost 1 base to trimming and J lost 1 base, with 13 bases between them. The CDR3 has 16 residues. In nucleotides, the CDR3 is TGCGCCAGCAGCTTGTCGGCTAGATGGGGCACAGATACGCAGTATTTT. Amino acids: CASSLSARWGTDTQYF. The full variable domain, its missing parts supplied by reference TRBV5-1 and TRBJ2-3, is KAGVTQTPRYLIKTRGQQVTLSCSPISGHRSVSWYQQTPGQGLQFLFEYFSETQRNKGNFPGRFSGRQFSNSRSEMNVSTLELGDSALYLCASSLSARWGTDTQYFGPGTRLTVL.

This clonotype was observed a few times. The V gene is TRBV9, the J gene TRBJ2-5, with D unresolved. CDR3 size: 13 residues. Germline CDR1 reads SGDLS; CDR2 reads YYNGEE. V lost 3 bases to trimming and J lost 0 bases, with 6 bases between them. CDR3 residues: CASSGWDQETQYF. In DNA, the CDR3 is TGTGCCAGCAGCGGCTGGGACCAAGAGACCCAGTACTTC.

In this sample, this clonotype turned up a few times. J is TRBJ2-3 and V is TRBV7-8, with 8 bases identical to TRBD2. Germline-derived CDR1 and CDR2 are SGHVS and FQNEAQ. The V segment lost 4 bases and the J segment 3 bases; nucleotides outside the gene matches: 9. The CDR3 sequence is 16 residues long. CDR3 loop: CASSSSQRGLTDTQYF. The CDR3 DNA follows: TGTGCCAGCAGCTCTTCCCAGCGGGGGCTTACAGATACGCAGTATTTT.

This clonotype was seen many times. The CDR3 loop is CASGITVYEQYF. The DNA for the CDR3 is TGTGCCAGCGGTATTACAGTGTACGAGCAGTACTTC. This chain connects TRBV12-3 or TRBV12-4 to TRBJ2-7; unclear D gene. The CDR3 loop spans 12 amino acids. Between the trimmed V and J ends, which lost 8 bases and 4 bases, there was a span of 12 bases.

The genes are TRBV9 and TRBJ2-2; D is ambiguous. CDR3 size: 12 residues. From germline, CDR1 is SGDLS and CDR2 YYNGEE. V lost 3 bases to trimming and J lost 6 bases, with 6 bases between them. The chain's CDR3 is CASSGASGELFF. The CDR3 DNA sequence: TGTGCCAGCAGCGGAGCTTCCGGGGAGCTGTTTTTT.

This rearrangement joins TRBV2 to TRBJ1-6; unclear D gene. The CDR3 runs 14 residues. Germline V gene lookup returns CDR1 SNHLY and CDR2 FYNNEI. Trimming removed 2 bases from V and 5 bases from J, with 7 bases in between. The chain's CDR3 is CASSEWQDNSPLHF. The CDR3 nucleotides read TGTGCCAGCAGTGAATGGCAGGATAATTCACCCCTCCACTTT.

The V and J genes are TRBV19 and TRBJ2-1; perhaps TRBD2 as D (6 bases). This CDR3 spans 12 amino acids. Germline V gene data show CDR1 as LNHDA and CDR2 as SQIVND (reference sequence). Trimming cost V 6 bases and J 9 bases, with 12 bases left between them. The CDR3 nucleotides are TGTGCCAGTAGCGCCGGGGGACTTGAGCAGTTCTTC. Residues: CASSAGGLEQFF.

J is TRBJ2-5 and V is TRBV11-3; D possibly matches TRBD1 or TRBD2 (6 bases each). The CDR3 covers 15 residues. Per germline, CDR1 SGHNT and CDR2 YENEEA. V lost 3 bases, J lost 1 base, and 12 bases lay in between. CDR3 sequence: CASSFRGTSQETQYF. CDR3 in DNA: TGTGCCAGCAGCTTTAGGGGGACTTCCCAAGAGACCCAGTACTTC.

This clonotype was recorded only once. V gene TRBV20-1 combines with J gene TRBJ2-2; TRBD2 agrees at 11 bases. Germline trimming cut 0 bases from V and 6 bases from J; bases unmatched to any gene: 6. Germline CDR1 reads DFQATT; CDR2 reads SNEGSKA (reference sequence). This CDR3 has 16 residues. CDR3 sequence reads: CSARDGASGGPGELFF. Written as DNA, the CDR3 is TGCAGTGCTAGAGATGGGGCTAGCGGGGGGCCCGGGGAGCTGTTTTTT.

Only a few counts were recorded for this clonotype. This chain joins TRBV15 and TRBJ2-1, with TRBD1 identical over 7 bases. Germline CDR1 reads LNHNV; CDR2 reads YYDKDF (reference sequence). Trimming removed 0 bases from V and 3 bases from J; junction bases left unmatched: 5. The CDR3 has 16 amino acids. The CDR3 spells CATSRDITGVYNEQFF. The CDR3 DNA sequence: TGTGCCACCAGCAGAGATATAACAGGGGTCTACAATGAGCAGTTCTTC.

In nucleotides, the CDR3 is TGTGCCAGCAGCTCCGGACTAGCGGGAGGTATGGGGAATGAGCAGTTCTTC. Encoded protein: CASSSGLAGGMGNEQFF. The J gene is TRBJ2-1, the V gene TRBV11-3; 14 bases match TRBD2. Germline loops: CDR1 SGHNT, CDR2 YENEEA. This CDR3 spans 17 amino acids. Trimming cost V 4 bases and J 7 bases; bases outside gene matches: 9.

V is TRBV4-1 and J is TRBJ2-3; D call uncertain. The CDR3 sequence is 15 residues long. The germline V gene encodes CDR1 MGHRA and CDR2 YSYEKL. Trimming removed 2 bases from V and 2 bases from J, with 11 bases in between. CDR3 sequence: CASSQIGQATDTQYF. The CDR3 coding sequence is TGCGCCAGCAGCCAAATAGGGCAGGCCACAGATACGCAGTATTTT.

The J gene is TRBJ2-3, the V gene TRBV29-1, with 7 bases fitting TRBD1. The V gene end was trimmed by 4 bases and the J gene end by 5 bases; junction bases not matched to a gene: 6. This CDR3 is built from 13 residues. The V gene's germline CDR1 is SQVTM and CDR2 ANQGSEA. The CDR3 region is CSVVGGRGDTQYF. CDR3 sequence (DNA): TGCAGCGTTGTAGGGGGCCGGGGAGATACGCAGTATTTT.

The V call is TRBV4-1, the J call TRBJ1-5; D is uncertain. This CDR3 is built from 18 residues. V was trimmed by 1 base and J by 2 bases, leaving 18 bases between them. Germline V lookup: CDR1 MGHRA, CDR2 YSYEKL. The CDR3 DNA follows: TGCGCCAGCAGCCAAGGTGCGCGCGGATTTGAGGGCAATCAGCCCCAGCATTTT. Amino acid sequence: CASSQGARGFEGNQPQHF.

This clonotype turned up a few times. The chain is built from TRBV5-1 and TRBJ2-1, with TRBD2 matching over 7 bases. This CDR3 contains 16 residues. After removal of 0 bases from V and 7 bases from J, the junction contained 10 bases not matched to a gene. Germline CDR1 SGHRS, CDR2 YFSETQ. Here the CDR3 reads CASSLVVGGPGNEQFF. The CDR3 DNA reads TGCGCCAGCAGCTTGGTCGTGGGAGGGCCGGGAAATGAGCAGTTCTTC.

This clonotype was seen at least ten times. The chain is built from TRBV5-1 and TRBJ2-3, with 9 bases aligning to TRBD1. Germline V CDR1 and CDR2: SGHRS, YFSETQ. V shed 4 bases, J shed 5 bases, and the junction held 5 bases outside the gene matches. The CDR3 has 14 amino acids. The CDR3 region is CASSEDRGLDTQYF. CDR3 nucleotide sequence: TGCGCCAGCAGCGAGGACAGGGGTTTAGATACGCAGTATTTT.

This clonotype has just a few counts. The chain joins TRBV6-1 to TRBJ2-1, with D unresolved. The CDR3 is 16 amino acids. Germline values: CDR1 MNHNS, CDR2 SASEGT. V was shortened by 7 bases and J by 0 bases, with 16 bases between the two germline ends. CDR3 in DNA: TGTGCCAGCACCATAAGTTGGGGAAGCTCCTACAATGAGCAGTTCTTC. Residues: CASTISWGSSYNEQFF.

Only a few counts were recorded for this clonotype. The chain couples TRBV5-1 to TRBJ2-1, with D possibly matching TRBD1 (6 bases). V gave up 0 bases and J gave up 9 bases, with 16 bases separating them. Germline V CDR1 and CDR2: SGHRS, YFSETQ. There are 15 residues in the CDR3. DNA of the CDR3: TGCGCCAGCAGCTTGGTGCAGGGGTTGCAACGTGAGCAGTTCTTC. Translated: CASSLVQGLQREQFF.

The chain uses TRBV28 and TRBJ2-1; 10 nucleotides align to TRBD1. After removal of 4 bases from V and 0 bases from J, the junction contained 9 bases not matched to a gene. The CDR3 contains 18 residues. Germline CDR1 and CDR2: MDHEN and SYDVKM. The CDR3 protein is CASSSPGQGPSSYNEQFF. In DNA, the CDR3 is TGTGCCAGCAGTTCGCCGGGACAGGGGCCGAGCTCCTACAATGAGCAGTTCTTC.

This clonotype was seen a few times. The V gene is TRBV27, the J gene TRBJ2-7, with D possibly called TRBD1 or TRBD2 (5 bases each). The CDR3 totals 14 residues. V was shortened by 2 bases and J by 3 bases, with 11 bases between the two germline ends. Germline values: CDR1 MNHEY, CDR2 SMNVEV (reference sequence). This CDR3 reads CASSLKWDLYEQYF. CDR3 bases: TGTGCCAGCAGTTTAAAGTGGGACCTCTACGAGCAGTACTTC.

The CDR3 coding sequence is TGTGCCAGCAGTGAAGTTCCGCTGGGAGAGACCCAGTACTTC. It codes for CASSEVPLGETQYF. This chain connects TRBV6-1 to TRBJ2-5; D unresolved. The CDR3 has 14 amino acids. Trimming took off 1 base at V and 4 bases at J, with 10 bases between the two ends. Germline V gene data show CDR1 as MNHNS and CDR2 as SASEGT.

This clonotype was counted many times. V gene TRBV12-3 or TRBV12-4 combines with J gene TRBJ2-1; a weak D match, TRBD2 (6 bases). CDR3 size: 15 residues. V lost 7 bases to trimming and J lost 7 bases, with 20 bases between them. CDR3 bases: TGTGCCAGCAAGGCGTGGCGGGAAAGTATAAATGAGCAGTTCTTC. Protein sequence: CASKAWRESINEQFF.

Details on this clonotype: Compared with germline, one end of the junction differs, possibly owing to a read error. J is TRBJ2-1 and V is TRBV20-1, with 9 bases identical to TRBD2. The CDR3 sequence is 14 residues long. Germline V gene data show CDR1 as DFQATT and CDR2 as SNEGSKA (reference sequence). CDR3 nucleotide sequence: TGCAGTGCGACGACTAGCGGACTGTACAATAAGCAGTTCTTC. Its protein is CSATTSGLYNKQFF.

The V and J genes are TRBV5-1 and TRBJ2-1; D remains ambiguous. The V gene lost 4 bases and the J gene lost 4 bases, with 9 bases spanning the gap. Germline CDR1 reads SGHRS; CDR2 reads YFSETQ. The CDR3 has 13 residues. CDR3 DNA: TGCGCCAGCAGCCAGAAGGGATACAATGAGCAGTTCTTC. As protein: CASSQKGYNEQFF.

This chain uses TRBV6-1 with TRBJ2-1; TRBD2 matches at 14 bases. The CDR3 sequence is 18 residues long. Germline CDR1 is MNHNS and CDR2 is SASEGT. V dropped 8 bases and J dropped 3; count of bases not matched to a gene: 12. The CDR3 DNA follows: TGTGCCAGCCTCGATCCTGGGACTAGCGGGGGTTACTACAATGAGCAGTTCTTC. It is translated as CASLDPGTSGGYYNEQFF.

The chain recombines TRBV20-1 with TRBJ1-1, with D uncertain. The germline CDR1 and CDR2 sequences are DFQATT and SNEGSKA (reference sequence). The CDR3 totals 13 residues. The V gene lost 5 bases and the J gene lost 3 bases, with 13 bases spanning the gap. CDR3 amino acids: CSAAREPYTEAFF. In DNA form, the CDR3 reads TGCAGTGCTGCCCGAGAACCATACACTGAAGCTTTCTTT.

This clonotype has only a few counts. The chain uses TRBV7-9 and TRBJ2-5, with D possibly matching TRBD2 (6 bases). The germline V gene encodes CDR1 SEHNR and CDR2 FQNEAQ (reference sequence). There are 14 residues in the CDR3. V lost 5 bases and J 0 bases, leaving 10 bases between the germline ends. Here the CDR3 reads CASSMEGYQETQYF. For the CDR3, the DNA is TGTGCCAGCAGCATGGAGGGGTACCAAGAGACCCAGTACTTC.

The gene calls are TRBV7-2 and TRBJ2-7; D ambiguous. The length of the CDR3 is 15 residues. V lost 3 bases and J lost 1, with 13 bases in between. Germline CDR1 SGHTA, CDR2 FQGNSA. CDR3 sequence reads: CASSLSKDHSYEQYF. The CDR3 DNA is TGTGCCAGCAGCTTGTCTAAGGACCATTCCTACGAGCAGTACTTC.